The next 24 T cell receptor beta chains were all read from a single sample in a study of OX40 agonist ivuxolimab in advanced cancers. Method: immunoSEQ multiplex PCR; TCRdb's copy keeps in-frame clones and lacks some. The sample contains around 50,000 clones, roughly nine tenths of which appear only once. The source material was CD4+ or CD8+ T cells sorted from blood, sampled in a trial of the OX40 agonist ivuxolimab. The origin of the receptors is an adult with an advanced solid tumor such as melanoma, head and neck, liver or kidney cancer.

The gene calls are TRBV5-1 and TRBJ2-3; D uncertain. Trimming pared 0 bases from V and 0 bases from J, leaving 11 bases between. This CDR3 has 16 residues. Germline V gives CDR1 SGHRS, CDR2 YFSETQ. The CDR3 DNA reads as TGCGCCAGCAGCTTGGTCACAGCCCCTAGCACAGATACGCAGTATTTT. It translates to CASSLVTAPSTDTQYF.

This clone was found a few times. The V and J genes are TRBV11-2 and TRBJ2-1; 8 bases are shared with TRBD2. V shed 6 bases and J 2 bases; nucleotides not matched to a gene: 6. Per germline, CDR1 SGHAT and CDR2 FQNNGV. The CDR3 is 15 residues long. The CDR3 protein is CASRPAGAAYNEQFF. The CDR3 coding sequence is TGTGCCAGCAGACCAGCGGGGGCCGCCTACAATGAGCAGTTCTTC.

The chain recombines TRBV5-4 with TRBJ2-2, with 9 nucleotides matching TRBD2. The germline gives CDR1 SGHNT, CDR2 YYREEE (reference sequence). The CDR3 contains 17 residues. The junction had 10 bases not matched to a gene; V was cut back by 0 bases and J by 7 bases. CDR3 bases: TGTGCCAGCAGCTTGGCCCGCGGGGGGGCCAGGAACGGGGAGCTGTTTTTT. The encoded protein is CASSLARGGARNGELFF.

The rearrangement links TRBV28 to TRBJ1-5, with unresolved D. The CDR3 sequence is 15 residues long. V was clipped by 2 bases and J by 2 bases, with 10 bases between them. Germline-derived CDR1 and CDR2 are MDHEN and SYDVKM. CDR3: CASSLGVRGNQPQHF. DNA of the CDR3: TGTGCCAGCAGTTTAGGAGTAAGGGGCAATCAGCCCCAGCATTTT.

This rearrangement joins TRBV28 to TRBJ2-7; D is undetermined. Germline CDR1 is MDHEN and CDR2 is SYDVKM. The CDR3 totals 12 residues. Trimming removed 6 bases at V and 2 bases at J, with 8 bases between. As DNA, the CDR3 is TGTGCCAGCAGGGGAAATACCTACGAGCAGTACTTC. Its protein is CASRGNTYEQYF.

In this sample, this clone turned up a few times. The chain combines TRBV28 with TRBJ2-7; 7 bases are a match to TRBD1. This CDR3 is built from 14 residues. Germline CDR1 MDHEN, CDR2 SYDVKM. Losses at the gene ends were 6 bases for V and 7 bases for J; bases not matched to a gene: 12. The CDR3 nucleotides read TGTGCCAGCAGCATGGGACAGACCTTTGGGGAGCAGTACTTC. The encoded protein is CASSMGQTFGEQYF.

The CDR3 DNA follows: TGTGCCAGCAGTTCATTTAGCGGGGAGATCCAAGAGACCCAGTACTTC. The encoded protein is CASSSFSGEIQETQYF. The genes are TRBV28 and TRBJ2-5; the match to TRBD2 covers 8 bases. The CDR3 contains 16 residues. V was pared by 4 bases and J by 1 base, with 8 bases of the junction left unmatched. The germline V gene encodes CDR1 MDHEN and CDR2 SYDVKM.

The chain links TRBV7-9 to TRBJ1-4; TRBD1 is a possible D gene (6 bases). The CDR3 has 15 amino acids. Trimming shortened V by 3 bases and J by 6 bases, and 14 bases separated the two germline ends. CDR1 is SEHNR, CDR2 FQNEAQ, per germline (reference sequence). The CDR3 nucleotides read TGTGCCAGCAGCTTTGGGGGGCCACGACATGAAAAACTGTTTTTT. Protein product: CASSFGGPRHEKLFF. The complete variable domain, with remaining parts taken from reference TRBV7-9 and TRBJ1-4, reads DTGVSQNPRHKITKRGQNVTFRCDPISEHNRLYWYRQTLGQGPEFLTYFQNEAQLEKSRLLSDRFSAERPKGSFSTLEIQRTEQGDSAMYLCASSFGGPRHEKLFFGSGTQLSVL.

The chain links TRBV4-1 to TRBJ1-1; perhaps TRBD1 as D (6 bases). The ends were cut back, 0 bases at V and 0 bases at J, with 11 bases in the middle. The CDR3 runs 16 residues. Germline CDR1 MGHRA, CDR2 YSYEKL. The DNA for the CDR3 is TGCGCCAGCAGCCAAGACAACAGGGCCTTGAACACTGAAGCTTTCTTT. Amino acid sequence: CASSQDNRALNTEAFF.

V is TRBV7-3 and J is TRBJ1-2, with 8 bases matching TRBD1. This CDR3 has 16 residues. Trimming cost V 5 bases and J 5 bases; bases outside gene matches: 13. CDR1 is SGHTA and CDR2 is FQGTGA in the germline V gene. In nucleotides, the CDR3 is TGTGCCAGCAGCCCATGGACAGGGACCGGGCTTTATGGCTACACCTTC. Translating gives CASSPWTGTGLYGYTF.

V and J are TRBV2 and TRBJ1-5; 9 nucleotides agree with TRBD1. Germline CDR1 reads SNHLY; CDR2 reads FYNNEI. This CDR3 is built from 15 residues. Trimming at V came to 6 bases and at J to 3 bases, leaving 6 bases not matched to a gene. CDR3 loop: CASRTGGLLNQPQHF. The CDR3 DNA reads TGTGCCAGCAGAACAGGGGGCCTCCTCAATCAGCCCCAGCATTTT.

This clone was detected once. The chain couples TRBV5-1 to TRBJ2-5, with D perhaps given as TRBD1 or TRBD2 (5 bases each). This CDR3 region has 16 residues. The germline V gene encodes CDR1 SGHRS and CDR2 YFSETQ. Trimming cost V 0 bases and J 4 bases, with 16 bases left between them. In DNA, the CDR3 is TGCGCCAGCAGCTTGGCCGGCTCGAAGGGGACAGAGACCCAGTACTTC. Protein product: CASSLAGSKGTETQYF.

This chain links TRBV5-1 with TRBJ1-1; D is possibly TRBD1 (6 bases). Per germline, CDR1 SGHRS and CDR2 YFSETQ. This CDR3 spans 13 amino acids. V lost 7 bases, J lost 0 bases, and 10 bases lay in between. CDR3 sequence (DNA): TGCGCCAGCGGGGGCCAGCTGAACACTGAAGCTTTCTTT. The encoded protein is CASGGQLNTEAFF.

V gene TRBV18 combines with J gene TRBJ1-5; perhaps TRBD1 as D (5 bases). Germline V CDR1 and CDR2: KGHSH, LQKENI. Trimming shortened V by 3 bases and J by 5 bases, and 14 bases separated the two germline ends. This CDR3 has 15 amino acids. CDR3 residues: CASSPFQGRDQPQHF. Written as DNA, the CDR3 is TGTGCCAGCTCACCTTTCCAGGGAAGGGATCAGCCCCAGCATTTT.

This clone was detected only a few times. In this CDR3 the conserved last residue, phenylalanine or tryptophan, is missing, so a read error is likely. It is unclear where the CDR3 begins or ends on the DNA, so no DNA is shown, and the CDR3 is as TCRdb lists it. This rearrangement joins TRBV6-1 to TRBJ2-7. Germline V gene sequence: CDR1 MNHNS, CDR2 SASEGT. The CDR3 has 13 residues if both end residues are counted. The CDR3 region is CASSEAGGRRVEI.

This chain joins TRBV18 and TRBJ1-5; 10 bases agree with TRBD1. Losses at the gene ends were 4 bases for V and 1 base for J; bases not matched to a gene: 4. This CDR3 has 16 residues. Germline V gives CDR1 KGHSH, CDR2 LQKENI. The CDR3 here is CASSRTGGSSNQPQHF. In DNA, the CDR3 is TGTGCCAGCTCACGGACAGGGGGGTCGAGCAATCAGCCCCAGCATTTT.

The chain employs TRBV7-2 and TRBJ1-1, with 8 nucleotides matching TRBD1. J gave up 0 bases and V 4 bases, and 4 bases lay outside the gene matches. Germline V gene lookup returns CDR1 SGHTA and CDR2 FQGNSA. This CDR3 has 15 residues. The CDR3 DNA is TGTGCCAGCAGCTCAAGACAGGGGATGAACACTGAAGCTTTCTTT. As protein: CASSSRQGMNTEAFF.

The chain recombines TRBV12-2 with TRBJ1-2; the table's D call TRBD1 went unverified against the DNA. TRBV12-2 constitutes a pseudogene. This CDR3 has 16 residues. CDR3 sequence (DNA): TGTGCAAGTCGCTGGGGCAACCGACAGGAAGGTTATGGCTACACCTTC. Translating gives CASRWGNRQEGYGYTF.

This clone has just one count. The chain has TRBV9 and TRBJ2-5; 10 bases match TRBD1. V lost 0 bases, J lost 5 bases, and 7 bases stayed unmatched. The germline V gene encodes CDR1 SGDLS and CDR2 YYNGEE. This CDR3 is built from 16 residues. The CDR3 sequence: CASSVGPTGGGETQYF. As DNA, the CDR3 is TGTGCCAGCAGCGTAGGTCCGACAGGGGGCGGGGAGACCCAGTACTTC.

The chain combines TRBV5-1 with TRBJ1-3, with 9 positions matching TRBD1. Losses at the gene ends were 2 bases for V and 4 bases for J; bases not matched to a gene: 1. The CDR3 runs 14 residues. CDR1 is SGHRS, CDR2 YFSETQ, per germline. The DNA of the CDR3 is TGCGCCAGCAGCTTCGGGACAGGGGGAAACACCATATATTTT. The encoded protein is CASSFGTGGNTIYF.

The V and J genes are TRBV15 and TRBJ1-4; TRBD1 is a possible D gene (6 bases). The germline CDR1 and CDR2 sequences are LNHNV and YYDKDF (reference sequence). V was trimmed by 1 base and J by 7 bases, leaving 10 bases between them. This CDR3 spans 14 amino acids. The CDR3: CATSRGGGGEKLFF. In nucleotides, the CDR3 is TGTGCCACCAGCAGAGGGGGGGGCGGTGAAAAACTGTTTTTT. Filled out from reference TRBV15 and TRBJ1-4, the complete variable domain reads DAMVIQNPRYQVTQFGKPVTLSCSQTLNHNVMYWYQQKSSQAPKLLFHYYDKDFNNEADTPDNFQSRRPNTSFCFLDIRSPGLGDTAMYLCATSRGGGGEKLFFGSGTQLSVL.

The chain carries TRBV28 and TRBJ2-2; the D gene is possibly TRBD2 (7 bases). Trimming took 7 bases from V and 5 from J, leaving 20 bases between them. The CDR3 contains 16 residues. CDR1 and CDR2 from the germline V gene are MDHEN and SYDVKM. The CDR3 reads CASTFPGGLNTGELFF. Written as DNA, the CDR3 is TGTGCCAGCACTTTTCCGGGGGGCTTGAATACCGGGGAGCTGTTTTTT.

This sequence joins TRBV5-8 and TRBJ2-5, with 8 bases that match TRBD1. V shed 0 bases, J shed 2 bases, and the junction held 3 bases outside the gene matches. Germline CDR1 reads SGHTS; CDR2 reads YDEGEE. The length of the CDR3 is 15 residues. CDR3 region: CASSLGRTGQETQYF. CDR3 nucleotide sequence: TGTGCCAGCAGCTTGGGTCGGACAGGGCAAGAGACCCAGTACTTC.

The chain combines TRBV5-1 with TRBJ2-5; D ambiguous. V dropped 0 bases and J dropped 5 bases, with 14 bases sitting between them. This CDR3 has 15 residues. CDR1 and CDR2 (germline): SGHRS, YFSETQ. CDR3 amino acids: CASSLAVQVGETQYF. CDR3 nucleotides: TGCGCCAGCAGCTTGGCCGTGCAGGTGGGGGAGACCCAGTACTTC. The full variable domain, completed using reference TRBV5-1 and TRBJ2-5, is KAGVTQTPRYLIKTRGQQVTLSCSPISGHRSVSWYQQTPGQGLQFLFEYFSETQRNKGNFPGRFSGRQFSNSRSEMNVSTLELGDSALYLCASSLAVQVGETQYFGPGTRLLVL.